Below, one TCR beta chain is given with its context. The antigen remains undetermined. A junction boundary mismatches the germline segment, possibly from a read error. Prepared TCR beta cDNA libraries contained unique molecular identifiers. One entry per CDR3 protein, called by TCRdb with MiXCR from the PCR reads. The table has 500,000 to 600,000 distinct CDR3 sequences, roughly 46% seen once. The source of the sample is a study of post-analysis software for immune sequencing data. The CDR3 is 17 amino acids. Germline loops: CDR1 SGHTA, CDR2 FQGNSA. Study-wide points: Multiple sclerosis was associated with a significant reduction in normalized Chao1 diversity relative to controls. Patients used about five TRBV segments, including TRBV5-6, TRBV5-1 and TRBV20-1, more often than controls.

The clonotype comes from a girl aged 5 to 17 with multiple sclerosis. Specimen: blood. The J gene is TRBJ1-6, the V gene TRBV7-2, with D unresolved. The CDR3 DNA reads as TGTGCCAGTAGCTTAGGCACCCCGGGGAGGCATAATTCACCCCTCCACTTT. Protein sequence: CASSLGTPGRHNSPLHF.